Below, 7 T cell receptor beta chains from the same sample are listed, as sequenced in a study of blood T cells in healthy people across ages (dated by TCRdb to between 2014 and 2017). Library method: 5' RACE. A second PCR of roughly 7 to 11 cycles was performed with a sample-barcoded 5' primer and a J-beta primer mix. TCRdb trimmed the raw reads at Q25, called clones with MiXCR and kept productive beta chains. Rows are combined by CDR3 protein, so each entry shows the most common genes and DNA. This sample gives over 1,500,000 distinct CDR3 sequences in total; roughly 43% of them show up just once. The ten most abundant clones make up roughly 23% of the sample. Specimen: blood. These receptors all come from a human donor in good health.

V and J are TRBV7-6 and TRBJ1-2; D perhaps matches TRBD1 (5 bases). The CDR3 spans 14 residues. V lost 3 bases to trimming and J lost 5 bases, with 13 bases between them. Per germline, CDR1 SGHVS and CDR2 FNYEAQ. This chain's CDR3 is CASSLGGRIYGYTF. The CDR3 DNA reads TGTGCCAGCAGCTTGGGGGGACGGATATATGGCTACACCTTC. Together with reference TRBV7-6 and TRBJ1-2, the CDR3 gives the full variable domain: GAGVSQSPRYKVTKRGQDVALRCDPISGHVSLYWYRQALGQGPEFLTYFNYEAQQDKSGLPNDRFSAERPEGSISTLTIQRTEQRDSAMYRCASSLGGRIYGYTFGSGTRLTVV.

This clonotype was seen only a few times. The V and J genes are TRBV29-1 and TRBJ2-5, with TRBD1 matching over 7 bases. With 4 bases clipped from V and 5 bases from J, the junction kept 7 bases outside the gene matches. This CDR3 contains 13 residues. Germline CDR1 is SQVTM and CDR2 is ANQGSEA. The CDR3: CSVVEGAMETQYF. The CDR3 DNA is TGCAGCGTTGTTGAGGGGGCGATGGAGACCCAGTACTTC.

This chain connects TRBV12-3 or TRBV12-4 to TRBJ1-1; D is unclear. The ends were cut back, 0 bases at V and 6 bases at J, with 11 bases in the middle. The CDR3 runs 14 residues. CDR3: CASSLAGKRAEAFF. CDR3 DNA: TGTGCCAGCAGTTTAGCAGGGAAGAGGGCTGAAGCTTTCTTT.

The rearrangement uses TRBV28 and TRBJ1-1; D gene ambiguous. Trimming stripped 6 bases from V and 11 bases from J, with 22 bases between. Germline V lookup: CDR1 MDHEN, CDR2 SYDVKM. The CDR3 totals 14 residues. As DNA, the CDR3 is TGTGCCAGCAGAAAACCCTTGGCCCCGGGAGCCGCTTTCTTT. This encodes CASRKPLAPGAAFF.

This sequence joins TRBV7-8 and TRBJ2-4; 7 bases agree with TRBD1. Looked up from germline, CDR1 is SGHVS and CDR2 is FQNEAQ. CDR3 size: 13 residues. Trimming removed 4 bases from V and 13 bases from J; junction bases left unmatched: 10. The CDR3 nucleotides read TGTGCCAGCAGCTCAATCGTACCGGGACAGCAGTACTTC. Translated: CASSSIVPGQQYF.

The chain carries TRBV19 and TRBJ1-6, with D maybe TRBD1 (5 bases). The germline V gene has CDR1 LNHDA and CDR2 SQIVND (reference sequence). Trimming took 4 bases from V and 8 from J, leaving 12 bases between them. This CDR3 spans 14 amino acids. The CDR3 sequence: CASSTSKGDSPLHF. In DNA form, the CDR3 reads TGTGCCAGTAGTACTAGCAAAGGGGATTCACCCCTCCACTTT.

This clonotype was seen a handful of times. The chain has TRBV9 and TRBJ1-2; D is ambiguous. The germline V gene encodes CDR1 SGDLS and CDR2 YYNGEE. V lost 3 bases, J lost 0 bases, and 6 bases lay in between. The CDR3 has 13 amino acids. CDR3 sequence: CASSGPANYGYTF. The CDR3 DNA reads TGTGCCAGCAGCGGACCCGCTAACTATGGCTACACCTTC.